This T cell receptor beta chain was profiled in a study of blood T cell repertoires in COVID-19. About the research overall: Sample material is recorded as cDNA or gDNA derived from T cells, B-cell-depleted T cells, or PBMCs.

In the source study's methods: Scientists estimated how many nucleated cells there were by amplifying reference gene primers. Assay: immunoSEQ multiplex PCR; the TCRdb copy retains only in-frame clones and omits some. The V and J calls and the clone size are those of that table, but D and trimming were determined from the DNA. The sample holds 50,000 to 65,000 clones; 80% to 90% are singletons and the top ten take roughly 1.3%. The CDR3 sequence is 15 residues long. V gave up 2 bases and J gave up 4 bases; unmatched junction bases: 3. Germline loops: CDR1 LNHDA, CDR2 SQIVND (reference sequence). Sequenced: peripheral blood. J is TRBJ1-5 and V is TRBV19, with 9 bases that match TRBD1. The sequence was collected from a man between 60 and 75 years old with acute or convalescent COVID-19. CDR3: CASSIQDRGNQPQHF. CDR3 DNA: TGTGCCAGTAGTATACAAGACAGGGGGAATCAGCCCCAGCATTTT.